This TCR beta chain was sequenced for a study of T cell repertoires in cytomegalovirus infection. About the research overall: CMV epitopes in the study were HLA-C-restricted (recently identified) and HLA-B-restricted (well studied). Matching HLA type and CMV infection were both indicated by public TCR beta signatures. Study-level findings and limits: Summed frequency of public TCR beta families distinguished CMV carriers with the relevant HLA. CMV-specific HLA-C-restricted TCR beta clonotypes dominated the ex vivo response.

TCRdb re-called the reads with MiXCR, one entry per CDR3 protein. Of 640,000 or so distinct CDR3 sequences in the sample, around a third were seen once. Notes on this clonotype: No antigen is known for it.

Germline assignment: CDR1 LGHNA and CDR2 YNFKEQ. Unmatched junction bases numbered 4, after V lost 5 bases and J lost 0 bases. The CDR3 totals 16 residues. Sequenced here: cultured PBMCs, sampled from culture after CMV antigen stimulation. This TCR derives from a human donor in good health (CMV status not recorded). Some clones in this sample may be carry-over from other donors' samples. V gene TRBV4-2 combines with J gene TRBJ2-5; 12 bases align to TRBD2. The CDR3 reads CASSLTSGRYQETQYF. DNA of the CDR3: TGTGCCAGCAGCTTGACTAGCGGGAGATACCAAGAGACCCAGTACTTC.